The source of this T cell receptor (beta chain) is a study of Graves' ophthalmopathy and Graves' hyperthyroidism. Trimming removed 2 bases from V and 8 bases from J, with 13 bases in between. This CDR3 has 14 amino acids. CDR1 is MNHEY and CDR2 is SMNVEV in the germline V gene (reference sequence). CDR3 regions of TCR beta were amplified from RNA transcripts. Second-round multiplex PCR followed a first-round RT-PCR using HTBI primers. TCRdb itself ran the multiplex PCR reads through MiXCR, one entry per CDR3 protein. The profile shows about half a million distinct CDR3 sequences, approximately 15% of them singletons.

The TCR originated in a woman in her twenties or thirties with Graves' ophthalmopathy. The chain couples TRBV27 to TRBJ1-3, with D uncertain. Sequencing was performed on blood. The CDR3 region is CASSLKPISDTIYF. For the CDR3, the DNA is TGTGCCAGCAGTTTAAAACCAATTTCGGACACCATATATTTT.